The clone carrying this TCR beta chain has only a few counts. Antigen specificity is unknown. Authors of the study amplified TCR beta CDR3 regions from RNA transcripts. In the first-round RT-PCR of the TCR CDR3, the HTBI primer set was used. TCRdb ran MiXCR on the multiplex PCR reads and lists one entry per CDR3 protein. Altogether roughly 840,000 distinct CDR3 sequences are present, roughly 37% being singletons, with the ten largest covering around 10%. This entry belongs to a study of T cells in Graves' hyperthyroidism and ophthalmopathy. Study-wide findings and caveats: Ophthalmopathy stood apart from stable hyperthyroidism in a 13 V-J model.

Using more than 7.5 ml of fresh peripheral blood, PBMCs were prepared. Germline CDR1 reads DFQATT; CDR2 reads SNEGSKA (reference sequence). The length of the CDR3 is 12 residues. V lost 5 bases, J lost 0 bases, and 8 bases lay in between. The chain joins TRBV20-1 to TRBJ2-7; D might be TRBD1 or TRBD2, each matching 5 bases. The sample consisted of blood. The TCR originated in a man aged 18-30 years with Graves' hyperthyroidism. Here the CDR3 DNA reads TGCAGTGCTCCCGGGACCTCCTACGAGCAGTACTTC. Its protein is CSAPGTSYEQYF.